This is a list of T cell receptor beta chains from one sample in a study of CD8 T cells in Susac syndrome. TCRdb fed the immunoSEQ multiplex PCR reads into MiXCR, producing one record per CDR3 protein. The sample holds 300,000 to 350,000 distinct CDR3 sequences; 92% are singletons and the top ten take less than 0.08%. Sequencing was performed on CD4+ T cells from PBMCs. These receptor sequences come from a human donor with multiple sclerosis. The CDR3 runs from the conserved cysteine through the conserved F or W. The D gene is left open where the match is weak. Only part of the rows carry a size: once, few, many, or a class if the clone is expanded.

>TRBJ2-5|NA|NA|TRBV6-1
TGTGCCAGCAGTGAACAAGCGGGCCTCCAAGAGACCCAGTACTTC
CASSEQAGLQETQYF
>TRBJ1-1|NA|NA|TRBV6-5
TGTGCCAGCAGTCCACCACCTCCGAACACTGAAGCTTTCTTT
CASSPPPPNTEAFF
>TRBJ2-5|TRBD2|NA|TRBV10-3
TGTGCCATCAGTGCCGGATCGAGCGGGGTGTCGGAGACCCAGTACTTC
CAISAGSSGVSETQYF
>TRBJ2-7|NA|NA|TRBV3-1
TGTGCCAGCAGCCAAAATAGCGTGTCCTACGAGCAGTACTTC
CASSQNSVSYEQYF
>TRBJ1-1|NA|NA|TRBV5-1
TGCGCCAGCAGCTTGGTAGCGGGGGGGGACACTGAAGCTTTCTTT
CASSLVAGGDTEAFF
>TRBJ1-2|NA|once|TRBV20-1
TGCAGTGCCGTACAGAGTAACTATGGCTACACCTTC
CSAVQSNYGYTF
>TRBJ1-2|NA|NA|TRBV29-1
TGCAGCGTTGTAATTGGGCAGCACTACACCTTC
CSVVIGQHYTF
>TRBJ1-1|NA|NA|TRBV12-3/TRBV12-4
TGTGCCAGCAGCAATTCTGAAGCTTTCTTT
CASSNSEAFF
>TRBJ2-5|NA|NA|TRBV5-1
TGCGCCAGCAGTCCGGACGGATCTCCGGGGGAGACCCAGTACTTC
CASSPDGSPGETQYF
>TRBJ1-5|NA|NA|TRBV7-8
TGTGCCAGCAGCTTAGCGGGCGTGGGTTCCCGGCAGCCCCAGCATTTT
CASSLAGVGSRQPQHF
>TRBJ1-2|NA|NA|TRBV5-6
TGTGCCAGCAGCACGTACTACACCTTC
CASSTYYTF
>TRBJ2-5|NA|NA|TRBV6-2/TRBV6-3
TGTGCCAGCAGGGGGGGACCATCTAAGAAAGAGACCCAGTACTTC
CASRGGPSKKETQYF
>TRBJ1-3|NA|NA|TRBV5-1
TGCGCCAGCAGCCGTCTGGACCGGGGAAACACCATATATTTT
CASSRLDRGNTIYF
>TRBJ2-2|TRBD2|once|TRBV19
TGTGCCAGTAGAGAGACGGGACTAGCGACTCCCTTCCAGAACACCGGGGAGCTGTTTTTT
CASRETGLATPFQNTGELFF
>TRBJ2-7|NA|NA|TRBV2
TGTGCCAGCATGTTTTCCGGGGTCTCCTACGAGCAGTACTTC
CASMFSGVSYEQYF
>TRBJ1-6|NA|NA|TRBV3-1
TGTGCCAGCAATCAAGGGGGGGTTGGCGGTTCACCCCTCCACTTT
CASNQGGVGGSPLHF
>TRBJ1-4|NA|NA|TRBV20-1
TGCAGTGCTAGAAATCCCCGGGGAAAACTGTTTTTT
CSARNPRGKLFF
>TRBJ2-7|TRBD2|once|TRBV5-1
TGCGCCAGCAGCTTGAGCGGCGGGAGCTCCTACGAGCAGTACTTC
CASSLSGGSSYEQYF
>TRBJ2-1|NA|NA|TRBV12-5
TGTGCTAGTGGTTTAGGAGGGAGGATCAATGAGCAGTTCTTC
CASGLGGRINEQFF
>TRBJ1-5|NA|NA|TRBV12-3/TRBV12-4
TGTGCCAGCAGGATAGGAGGAGATCAGCCCCAGCATTTT
CASRIGGDQPQHF
>TRBJ1-3|NA|NA|TRBV19
TGTGCCAGTCGTCCGGGAGGTGGAAACACCATATATTTT
CASRPGGGNTIYF
>TRBJ2-5|NA|NA|TRBV5-5
TGTGCCAGCAGCTTGGATCCGCGGTGGGCCCAGTACTTC
CASSLDPRWAQYF
>TRBJ2-2|NA|NA|TRBV11-3
TGTGCCAGCAGCTTAGAGGGGGAGCTGTTTTTT
CASSLEGELFF
>TRBJ1-3|NA|NA|TRBV7-2
TGTGCCAGCAGCACGACACCGGGAAACACCATATATTTT
CASSTTPGNTIYF
>TRBJ1-5|NA|NA|TRBV19
TGTGCCAGTAGTATCCAGGACAATCAGCCCCAGCATTTT
CASSIQDNQPQHF
>TRBJ2-7|TRBD1|NA|TRBV30
TGTGCCTGGACCCGACAGGGCGCGTCCTACGAGCAGTACTTC
CAWTRQGASYEQYF
>TRBJ1-2|NA|NA|TRBV5-1
TGCGCCAGCAGCTTGAGTTGGTCCTATGGCTACACCTTC
CASSLSWSYGYTF
>TRBJ2-1|NA|NA|TRBV5-1
TGCGCCAGCAGCTTGTCCTCAGGGGTCGTTGAGCAGTTCTTC
CASSLSSGVVEQFF
>TRBJ2-7|NA|NA|TRBV20-1
TGCAGTGCTCCTCCCGGGAGCTCCTACGAGCAGTACTTC
CSAPPGSSYEQYF
>TRBJ2-5|TRBD2|NA|TRBV5-1
TGCGCCAGCAGGCGGGGGGCGCCGACAGAGACCCAGTACTTC
CASRRGAPTETQYF
>TRBJ2-2|TRBD1|NA|TRBV9
TGTGCCAGCAGCCCACCCCCCGGACAGGGGGCGCTCACCGGGGAGCTGTTTTTT
CASSPPPGQGALTGELFF
>TRBJ2-7|NA|NA|TRBV20-1
TGCAGTGCTAGCCCGATGGGCGGCGAGCAGTACTTC
CSASPMGGEQYF
>TRBJ2-2|NA|NA|TRBV10-3
TGTGCCATTTCGAGAGGCGGGACAAACACCGGGGAGCTGTTTTTT
CAISRGGTNTGELFF
>TRBJ2-1|TRBD2|NA|TRBV12-3/TRBV12-4
TGTGCCAGCAGTTTCCTTACCGGACTAGCGGGAGGTCCCTACAATGAGCAGTTCTTC
CASSFLTGLAGGPYNEQFF
>TRBJ2-3|NA|NA|TRBV13
TGTGCCAGCACCCGAAGACGGGGGAGCACAGATACGCAGTATTTT
CASTRRRGSTDTQYF
>TRBJ1-1|NA|NA|TRBV20-1
TGCAGTGCTAGAGATCAGGGTTCGGGCACTGAAGCTTTCTTT
CSARDQGSGTEAFF
>TRBJ2-6|NA|NA|TRBV6-5
TGTGCCAGCAAAACGGACCACTCTGGGGCCAACGTCCTGACTTTC
CASKTDHSGANVLTF
>TRBJ2-5|NA|once|TRBV21-1
TGTGCCAGCCCCAAAACTAGGGACAGGGATCGAGAGACCCAGTACTTC
CASPKTRDRDRETQYF
>TRBJ1-2|NA|NA|TRBV20-1
TGCAGTGCTAGACCGGGCTCTCGAAGCTACACCTTC
CSARPGSRSYTF
>TRBJ1-5|NA|NA|TRBV24-1
TGTGCCACCAGTGAACAGGGAAGAGGCAATCAGCCCCAGCATTTT
CATSEQGRGNQPQHF
>TRBJ1-6|TRBD1|NA|TRBV19
TGTGCCAGTAGGGGACAGGGTGGCTCACCCCTCCACTTT
CASRGQGGSPLHF
>TRBJ1-1|NA|once|TRBV4-1
TGCGCCAGCAGCCAGCACCTGCGAGGGGCAGGGAGACTGAGGACGAACACTGAAGCTTTCTTT
CASSQHLRGAGRLRTNTEAFF
>TRBJ2-3|TRBD2|NA|TRBV5-4
TGTGCCAGCAGCTTGGGGCTAGCGGGAGGGGCAGATACGCAGTATTTT
CASSLGLAGGADTQYF